This TCR beta chain came from a study of blood T cell repertoires in COVID-19. On the study more broadly: In each case, the material was cDNA or gDNA derived from T cells, B-cell-depleted T cells, or PBMCs.

Original processing methods: Amplified reference gene primers provided the basis for estimating nucleated cell counts. TCRdb's table, derived via immunoSEQ multiplex PCR, lists solely in-frame clones and lacks some. V and J calls and clone size follow that table, whereas D and trimming were derived from the DNA. Of 180,000 or so clones in the sample, around 85% were seen once. Germline CDR1 and CDR2: SGHAT and FQNNGV. Losses at the gene ends were 6 bases for V and 2 bases for J; bases not matched to a gene: 4. The CDR3 is made up of 15 amino acids. The chain employs TRBV11-2 and TRBJ1-3; 10 nucleotides agree with TRBD1. This receptor was taken from a man aged 55 to 70 with acute or convalescent COVID-19. Specimen: peripheral blood. In DNA form, the CDR3 reads TGTGCCAGCAGTAAGGACAGGGGGACTGGAAACACCATATATTTT. It codes for CASSKDRGTGNTIYF.